A selection of T cell receptor beta chains follows, all from one sample in a study of T cell responses to AZD1222 COVID-19 vaccine. Sequencing was performed with immunoSEQ multiplex PCR; in TCRdb, only in-frame clones are kept and a portion is missing. This table has about 110,000 clones, over 85% appearing once. Sample: peripheral blood, taken on day 0 of MenACWY control vaccination. Receptors were obtained from an adult in good health. Each CDR3 is given with its conserved first and last residue. The D gene is left open where the match is weak. Size values are once, few and many counts, or a class for expanded clones, and some rows have none.

V gene: TRBV30
J gene: TRBJ2-2
D gene: -
clone size: -
CDR3 length: 12
CDR3 DNA: TGTGCCTGGAGTGTCTACCCCGGGGAGCTGTTTTTT
CDR3 protein: CAWSVYPGELFF

V gene: TRBV12-5
J gene: TRBJ1-2
D gene: -
clone size: few
CDR3 length: 13
CDR3 DNA: TGTGCTAGTGGTTTGCGAGGGGCGGGTGGCTACACCTTC
CDR3 protein: CASGLRGAGGYTF

V gene: TRBV20-1
J gene: TRBJ2-7
D gene: TRBD2
clone size: -
CDR3 length: 14
CDR3 DNA: TGCAGTGCTAGTTCCAGCGGGGGGGCCTACGAGCAGTACTTC
CDR3 protein: CSASSSGGAYEQYF

V gene: TRBV28
J gene: TRBJ2-5
D gene: TRBD2
clone size: -
CDR3 length: 16
CDR3 DNA: TGTGCCAGCAGTTTAGGCCTAGCGGGGGGGCAAGAGACCCAGTACTTC
CDR3 protein: CASSLGLAGGQETQYF

V gene: TRBV5-6
J gene: TRBJ1-1
D gene: -
clone size: -
CDR3 length: 15
CDR3 DNA: TGTGCCAGCAGCTTGGTCAGTGGAGTGAACACTGAAGCTTTCTTT
CDR3 protein: CASSLVSGVNTEAFF

V gene: TRBV5-1
J gene: TRBJ2-7
D gene: TRBD2
clone size: -
CDR3 length: 16
CDR3 DNA: TGCGCCAGCAGCGCTCATAGCGGGGCTATCTCCTACGAGCAGTACTTC
CDR3 protein: CASSAHSGAISYEQYF

V gene: TRBV9
J gene: TRBJ1-6
D gene: TRBD1
clone size: -
CDR3 length: 16
CDR3 DNA: TGTGCCAGCAGCCACGAGGGACAGAGAGTAAATTCACCCCTCCACTTT
CDR3 protein: CASSHEGQRVNSPLHF

V gene: TRBV2
J gene: TRBJ2-7
D gene: -
clone size: once
CDR3 length: 14
CDR3 DNA: TGTGCCAGCAACTCAGGGCCCAGCTCCTACGAGCAGTACTTC
CDR3 protein: CASNSGPSSYEQYF

V gene: TRBV6-5
J gene: TRBJ2-7
D gene: -
clone size: few
CDR3 length: 13
CDR3 DNA: TGTGCCAGCAGTTACTCGGGCACCTACGAGCAGTACTTC
CDR3 protein: CASSYSGTYEQYF

V gene: TRBV5-5
J gene: TRBJ1-5
D gene: -
clone size: once
CDR3 length: 16
CDR3 DNA: TGTGCCAGCAGCTTGGAGTGGGAGGGGAAAGGTCAGCCCCAGCATTTT
CDR3 protein: CASSLEWEGKGQPQHF